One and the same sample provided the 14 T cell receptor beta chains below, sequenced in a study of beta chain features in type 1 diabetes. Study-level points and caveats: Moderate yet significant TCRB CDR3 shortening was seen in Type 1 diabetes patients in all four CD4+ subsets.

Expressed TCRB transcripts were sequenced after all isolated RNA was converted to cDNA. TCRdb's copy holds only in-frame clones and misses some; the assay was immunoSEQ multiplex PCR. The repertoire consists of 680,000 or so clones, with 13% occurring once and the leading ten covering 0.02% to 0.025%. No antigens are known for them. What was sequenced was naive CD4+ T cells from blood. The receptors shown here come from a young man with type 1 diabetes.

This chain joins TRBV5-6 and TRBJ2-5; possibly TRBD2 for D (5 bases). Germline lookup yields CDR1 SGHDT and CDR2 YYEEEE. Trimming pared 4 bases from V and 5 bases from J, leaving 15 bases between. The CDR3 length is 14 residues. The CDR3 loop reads CASSPRDSPETQYF. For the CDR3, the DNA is TGTGCCAGCAGCCCCCGGGATAGCCCGGAGACCCAGTACTTC.

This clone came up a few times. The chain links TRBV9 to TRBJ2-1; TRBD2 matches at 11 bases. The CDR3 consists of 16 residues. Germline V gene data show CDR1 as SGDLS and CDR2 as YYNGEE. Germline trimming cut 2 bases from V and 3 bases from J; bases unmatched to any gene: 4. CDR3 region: CASSVTTSGDYNEQFF. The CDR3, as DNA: TGTGCCAGCAGCGTCACGACTAGCGGGGACTACAATGAGCAGTTCTTC.

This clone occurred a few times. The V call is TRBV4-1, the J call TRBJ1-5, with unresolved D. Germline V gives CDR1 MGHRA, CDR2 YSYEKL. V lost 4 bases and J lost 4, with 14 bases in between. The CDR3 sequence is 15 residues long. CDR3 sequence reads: CASSREGEGNQPQHF. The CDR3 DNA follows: TGCGCCAGCAGCCGGGAAGGCGAAGGAAATCAGCCCCAGCATTTT.

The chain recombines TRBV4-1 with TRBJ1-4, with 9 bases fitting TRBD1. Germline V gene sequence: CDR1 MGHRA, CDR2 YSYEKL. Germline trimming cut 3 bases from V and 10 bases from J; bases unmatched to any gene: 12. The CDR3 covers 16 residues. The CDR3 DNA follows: TGCGCCAGCAGCCATCCTACTCGGGACAGGGCGGGAAAACTGTTTTTT. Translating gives CASSHPTRDRAGKLFF.

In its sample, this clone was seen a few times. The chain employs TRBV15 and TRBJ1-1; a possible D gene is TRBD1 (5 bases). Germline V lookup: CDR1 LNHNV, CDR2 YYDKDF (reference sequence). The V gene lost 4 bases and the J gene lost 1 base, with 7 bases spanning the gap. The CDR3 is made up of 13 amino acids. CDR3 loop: CATSITGNTEAFF. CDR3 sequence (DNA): TGTGCCACCAGCATTACAGGGAACACTGAAGCTTTCTTT.

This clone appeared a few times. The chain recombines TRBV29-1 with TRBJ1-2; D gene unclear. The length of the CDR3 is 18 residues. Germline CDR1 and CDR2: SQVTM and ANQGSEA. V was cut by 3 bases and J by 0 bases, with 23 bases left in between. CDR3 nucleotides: TGCAGCGTTGACTACGAAGGTACCCCGGGTGAAGCTAACTATGGCTACACCTTC. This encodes CSVDYEGTPGEANYGYTF.

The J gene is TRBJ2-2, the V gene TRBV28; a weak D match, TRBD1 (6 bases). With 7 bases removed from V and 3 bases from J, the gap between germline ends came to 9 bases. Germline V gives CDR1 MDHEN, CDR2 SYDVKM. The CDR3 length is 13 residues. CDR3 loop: CASTGQYTGELFF. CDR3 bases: TGTGCCAGCACCGGACAGTACACCGGGGAGCTGTTTTTT. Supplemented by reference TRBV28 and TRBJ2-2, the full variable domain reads DVKVTQSSRYLVKRTGEKVFLECVQDMDHENMFWYRQDPGLGLRLIYFSYDVKMKEKGDIPEGYSVSREKKERFSLILESASTNQTSMYLCASTGQYTGELFFGEGSRLTVL.

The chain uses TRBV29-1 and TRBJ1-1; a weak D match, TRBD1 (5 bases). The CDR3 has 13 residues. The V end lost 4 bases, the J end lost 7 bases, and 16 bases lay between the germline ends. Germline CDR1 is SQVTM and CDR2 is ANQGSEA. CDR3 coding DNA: TGCAGCGTTGTGACACAAATGACAGTTGAAGCTTTCTTT. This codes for CSVVTQMTVEAFF.

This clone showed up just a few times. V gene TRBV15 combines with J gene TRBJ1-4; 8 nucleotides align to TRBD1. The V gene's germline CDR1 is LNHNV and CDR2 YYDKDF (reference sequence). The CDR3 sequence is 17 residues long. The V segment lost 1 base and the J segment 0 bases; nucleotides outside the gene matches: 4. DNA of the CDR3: TGTGCCACCAGCAGAGCCGACAGGGGAGCAACTAATGAAAAACTGTTTTTT. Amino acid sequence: CATSRADRGATNEKLFF.

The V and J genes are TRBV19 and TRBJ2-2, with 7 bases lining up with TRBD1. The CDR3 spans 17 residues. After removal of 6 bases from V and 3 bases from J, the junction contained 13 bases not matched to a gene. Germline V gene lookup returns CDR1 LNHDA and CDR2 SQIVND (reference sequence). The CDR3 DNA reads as TGTGCCAGTAGCTCAATAGTCGGGACAGATTACACCGGGGAGCTGTTTTTT. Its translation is CASSSIVGTDYTGELFF.

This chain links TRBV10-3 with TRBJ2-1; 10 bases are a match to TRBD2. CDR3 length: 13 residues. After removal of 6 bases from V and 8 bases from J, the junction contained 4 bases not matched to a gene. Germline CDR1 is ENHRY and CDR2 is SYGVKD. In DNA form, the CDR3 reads TGTGCCATCAGCACTAGCGGGGACGATGAGCAGTTCTTC. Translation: CAISTSGDDEQFF.

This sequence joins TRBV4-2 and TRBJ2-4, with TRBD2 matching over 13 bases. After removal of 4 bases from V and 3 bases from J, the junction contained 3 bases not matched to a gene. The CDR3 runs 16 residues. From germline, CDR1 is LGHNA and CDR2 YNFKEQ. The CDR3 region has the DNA TGTGCCAGCAGCCTTGGGACTAGCGGGAACAAAAACATTCAGTACTTC. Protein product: CASSLGTSGNKNIQYF.

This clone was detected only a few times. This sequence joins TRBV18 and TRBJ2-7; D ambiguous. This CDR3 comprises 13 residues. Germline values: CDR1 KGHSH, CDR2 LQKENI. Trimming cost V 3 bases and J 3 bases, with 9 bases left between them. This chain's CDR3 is CASSPIRLYEQYF. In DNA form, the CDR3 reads TGTGCCAGCTCACCGATCAGACTCTACGAGCAGTACTTC.

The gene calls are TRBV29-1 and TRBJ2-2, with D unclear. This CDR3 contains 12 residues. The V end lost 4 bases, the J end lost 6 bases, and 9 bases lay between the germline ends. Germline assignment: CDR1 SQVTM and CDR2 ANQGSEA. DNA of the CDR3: TGCAGCGTTGGGGCGGCCCCCGGGGAGCTGTTTTTT. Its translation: CSVGAAPGELFF.